These 4 T cell receptor beta chains originate from one sample sequenced in a study of early stage breast cancer tumors (dated by TCRdb to the late 2010s). Library creation used the immunoSEQ multiplex PCR assay. The table comes from immuneACCESS by way of TCRdb, which keeps in-frame sequences with V and J called. Part of the clones is missing from these tables; in studies checked, under half for an unresolved V gene and the rest for unknown reasons. The sample yields tens of thousands of clones; around 85% were counted once. 3.5% of the sample is in the top ten clones. The sample comprised blood. The receptors shown here come from a person in their sixties or seventies with breast cancer.

This chain joins TRBV2 and TRBJ2-2; TRBD2 agrees at 9 bases. The CDR3 covers 13 residues. Germline loops: CDR1 SNHLY, CDR2 FYNNEI. V lost 6 bases and J lost 7; bases outside the gene matches: 3. CDR3 region: CASRGLADGELFF. DNA of the CDR3: TGTGCCAGCAGGGGACTAGCTGACGGGGAGCTGTTTTTT.

This clone was counted between two and nine times. This chain connects TRBV7-9 to TRBJ1-6; D unclear. The CDR3 has 14 amino acids. The germline V gene has CDR1 SEHNR and CDR2 FQNEAQ (reference sequence). The V end was cut by 0 bases, the J end by 6 bases, with 6 bases between. CDR3 in amino acids: CASSLAGRNSPLHF. In DNA, the CDR3 is TGTGCCAGCAGCTTAGCAGGGCGTAATTCACCCCTCCACTTT.

DNA for the CDR3: TGTGCCAGCAGGATACAGGGGGCGCTCGGCTACACCTTC. Translation: CASRIQGALGYTF. This chain uses TRBV28 with TRBJ1-2; 9 nucleotides align to TRBD1. Trimming at V came to 6 bases and at J to 8 bases, leaving 7 bases not matched to a gene. The germline CDR1 and CDR2 sequences are MDHEN and SYDVKM. CDR3 length: 13 residues.

The chain recombines TRBV28 with TRBJ2-7; D is undetermined. The V gene lost 3 bases and the J gene lost 0 bases, with 6 bases spanning the gap. CDR3 length: 13 residues. The germline V gene has CDR1 MDHEN and CDR2 SYDVKM. CDR3 sequence reads: CASSLAASYEQYF. In DNA, the CDR3 is TGTGCCAGCAGTTTGGCTGCCTCCTACGAGCAGTACTTC.